What follows are 4 T cell receptor beta chains derived from one specimen sequenced in a study of CD4 T cells in relation to SARS-CoV-2 and coronaviruses. Clones were read by immunoSEQ multiplex PCR, and TCRdb kept only the in-frame ones, dropping some. The repertoire holds some 60,000 clones, with about 91% as singletons. Sequencing used naive CD4+ T cells from PBMCs. Subset denoted: naive CD4+ T cells isolated by negative enrichment. The receptors originated from an adult with COVID-19.

This clone was seen only once. J is TRBJ2-5 and V is TRBV2, with 10 bases identical to TRBD2. The V gene end was trimmed by 3 bases and the J gene end by 2 bases; junction bases not matched to a gene: 3. The CDR3 is made up of 15 amino acids. Germline V gene data show CDR1 as SNHLY and CDR2 as FYNNEI. The CDR3 DNA follows: TGTGCCAGCAGTGAGGGGACTAGCGATCAAGAGACCCAGTACTTC. Encoded protein: CASSEGTSDQETQYF.

The chain carries TRBV2 and TRBJ1-2; D is undetermined. Germline V gene data show CDR1 as SNHLY and CDR2 as FYNNEI. Between the trimmed V and J ends, which lost 5 bases and 4 bases, there was a span of 17 bases. The CDR3 runs 15 residues. CDR3 sequence (DNA): TGTGCCAGCAGTACTGCCCGGGGTCCACTCTATGGCTACACCTTC. Protein: CASSTARGPLYGYTF.

The rearrangement joins TRBV19 to TRBJ1-6; possible D gene TRBD1, 6 bases. Germline V gene lookup returns CDR1 LNHDA and CDR2 SQIVND (reference sequence). This CDR3 region has 15 residues. V lost 7 bases and J 7 bases, leaving 17 bases between the germline ends. The CDR3 loop reads CASKPTERGNSPLHF. The CDR3 region has the DNA TGTGCCAGTAAGCCCACTGAGAGGGGGAATTCACCCCTCCACTTT.

The chain employs TRBV6-5 and TRBJ1-1; possibly TRBD1 for D (5 bases). Germline V gene lookup returns CDR1 MNHEY and CDR2 SVGAGI. V shed 6 bases and J shed 5 bases, with 13 bases lying between them. The CDR3 has 13 residues. CDR3 in amino acids: CASRVQGGTEAFF. The CDR3 bases are TGTGCCAGCAGGGTTCAGGGAGGAACTGAAGCTTTCTTT.